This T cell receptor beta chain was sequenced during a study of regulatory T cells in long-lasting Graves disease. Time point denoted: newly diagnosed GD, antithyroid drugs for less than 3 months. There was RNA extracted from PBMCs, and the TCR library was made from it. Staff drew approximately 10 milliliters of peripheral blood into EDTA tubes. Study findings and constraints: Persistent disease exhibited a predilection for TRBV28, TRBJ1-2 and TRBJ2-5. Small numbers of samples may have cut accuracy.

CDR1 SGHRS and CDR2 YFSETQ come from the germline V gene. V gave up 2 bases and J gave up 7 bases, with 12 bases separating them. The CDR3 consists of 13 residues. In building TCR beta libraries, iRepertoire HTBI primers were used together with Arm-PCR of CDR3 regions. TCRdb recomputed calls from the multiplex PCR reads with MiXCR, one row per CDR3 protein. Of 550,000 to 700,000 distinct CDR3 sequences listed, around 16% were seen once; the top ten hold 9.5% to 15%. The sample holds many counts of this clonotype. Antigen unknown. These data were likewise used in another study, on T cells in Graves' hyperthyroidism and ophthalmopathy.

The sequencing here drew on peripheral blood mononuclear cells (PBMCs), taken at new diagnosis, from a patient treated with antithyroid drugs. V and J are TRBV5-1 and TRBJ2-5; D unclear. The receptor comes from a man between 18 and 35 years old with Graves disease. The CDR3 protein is CASSFGQEGTQYF. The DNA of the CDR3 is TGCGCCAGCAGCTTTGGGCAGGAAGGGACCCAGTACTTC.